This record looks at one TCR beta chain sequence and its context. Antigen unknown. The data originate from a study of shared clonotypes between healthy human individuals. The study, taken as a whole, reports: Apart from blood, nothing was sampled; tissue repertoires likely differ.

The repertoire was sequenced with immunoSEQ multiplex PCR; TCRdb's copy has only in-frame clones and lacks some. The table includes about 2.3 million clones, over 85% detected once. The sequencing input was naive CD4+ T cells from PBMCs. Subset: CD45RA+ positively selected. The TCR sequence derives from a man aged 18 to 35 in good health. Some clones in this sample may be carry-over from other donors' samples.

Written as DNA, the CDR3 is TGCAGCGTTCTGACGGTGACGAACACCGGGGAGCTGTTTTTT. Translation gives CSVLTVTNTGELFF. J is TRBJ2-2 and V is TRBV29-1, with unresolved D. CDR3 length: 14 amino acids. The germline CDR1 and CDR2 sequences are SQVTM and ANQGSEA. Trimming took off 5 bases at V and 0 bases at J, with 10 bases between the two ends.